This T cell receptor (beta chain) was sequenced for a study of CDR3 diversity in severe acne. TCRdb re-analysed the PCR reads in MiXCR, keeping a single row per CDR3 protein. The sample has about 84,000 distinct CDR3 sequences, 45% to 65% seen once; the top ten hold more than 13%. The sample holds many counts of this clonotype. This clonotype was sampled from a male donor in good health, without acne. The sequencing input was blood.

Written as DNA, the CDR3 is TGTGCCAGCAGCGGGCTTGGGACTAGCGGGGGACCGAACACCGGGGAGCTGTTTTTT. Residues: CASSGLGTSGGPNTGELFF. This sequence joins TRBV5-8 and TRBJ2-2; 14 bases agree with TRBD2. With V trimmed by 4 bases and J by 0 bases, 8 bases remained unmatched. Germline V CDR1 and CDR2: SGHTS, YDEGEE. The CDR3 has 19 amino acids. Full variable domain (missing parts from reference TRBV5-8 and TRBJ2-2): EAGVTQSPTHLIKTRGQQATLRCSPISGHTSVYWYQQALGLGLQFLLWYDEGEERNRGNFPPRFSGRQFPNYSSELNVNALELEDSALYLCASSGLGTSGGPNTGELFFGEGSRLTVL.